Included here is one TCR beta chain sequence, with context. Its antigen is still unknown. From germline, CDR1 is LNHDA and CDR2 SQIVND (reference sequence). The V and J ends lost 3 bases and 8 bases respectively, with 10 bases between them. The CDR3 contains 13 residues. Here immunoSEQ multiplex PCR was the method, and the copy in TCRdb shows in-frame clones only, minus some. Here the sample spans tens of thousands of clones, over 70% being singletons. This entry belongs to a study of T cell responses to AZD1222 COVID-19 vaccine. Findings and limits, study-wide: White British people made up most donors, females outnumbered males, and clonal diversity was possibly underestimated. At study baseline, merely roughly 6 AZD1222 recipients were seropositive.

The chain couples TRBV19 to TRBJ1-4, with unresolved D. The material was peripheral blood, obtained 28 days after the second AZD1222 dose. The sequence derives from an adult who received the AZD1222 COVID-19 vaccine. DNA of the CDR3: TGTGCCAGTAGTATGGCAGGACCCGAAAAACTGTTTTTT. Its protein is CASSMAGPEKLFF.